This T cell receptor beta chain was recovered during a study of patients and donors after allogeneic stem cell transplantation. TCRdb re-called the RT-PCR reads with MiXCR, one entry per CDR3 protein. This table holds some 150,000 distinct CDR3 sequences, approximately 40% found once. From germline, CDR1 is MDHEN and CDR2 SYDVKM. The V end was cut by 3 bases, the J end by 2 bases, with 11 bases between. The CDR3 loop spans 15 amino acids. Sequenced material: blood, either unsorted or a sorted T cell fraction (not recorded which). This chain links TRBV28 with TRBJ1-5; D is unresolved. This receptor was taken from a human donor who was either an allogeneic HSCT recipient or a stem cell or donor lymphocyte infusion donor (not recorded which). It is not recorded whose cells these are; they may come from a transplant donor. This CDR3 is CASSFSSGGNQPQHF. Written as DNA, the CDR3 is TGTGCCAGCAGTTTTTCCTCCGGAGGCAATCAGCCCCAGCATTTT.